This paragraph covers one TCR beta chain sequence. CDR3 length equals 15 residues. Germline V gene data show CDR1 as ENHRY and CDR2 as SYGVKD. The record originates from a study of tumor-infiltrating lymphocytes in oesophageal squamous cell carcinoma. In TCRdb, the PCR reads were re-called with MiXCR into one record per CDR3 protein. Of about 12,000 distinct CDR3 sequences in the sample, about 55% are singletons; the top ten hold roughly 32%. This receptor was taken from a female donor with esophageal squamous cell carcinoma. The sequenced material came from esophageal tumor tissue. The chain is built from TRBV10-3 and TRBJ1-2, with D perhaps given as TRBD1 or TRBD2 (6 bases each). The DNA end is a closer match to TRBJ2-7, so the J assignment may be wrong. The CDR3 DNA sequence: TGTGCCATCAGTGAGTCGTTGGGGGGCATTTACGAGCAGTACTTC. Translation gives CAISESLGGIYEQYF.